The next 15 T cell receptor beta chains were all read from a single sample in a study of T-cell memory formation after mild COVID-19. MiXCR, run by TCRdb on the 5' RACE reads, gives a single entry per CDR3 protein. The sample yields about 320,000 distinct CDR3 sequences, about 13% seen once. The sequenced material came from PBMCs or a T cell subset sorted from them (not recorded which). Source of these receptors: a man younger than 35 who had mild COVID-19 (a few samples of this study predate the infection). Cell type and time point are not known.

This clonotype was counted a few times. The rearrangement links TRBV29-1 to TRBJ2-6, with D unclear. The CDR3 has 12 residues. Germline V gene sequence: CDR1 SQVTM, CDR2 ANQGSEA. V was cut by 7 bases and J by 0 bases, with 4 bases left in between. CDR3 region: CSGSSGANVLTF. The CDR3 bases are TGCAGCGGAAGCTCTGGGGCCAACGTCCTGACTTTC. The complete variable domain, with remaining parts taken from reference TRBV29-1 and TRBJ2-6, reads SAVISQKPSRDICQRGTSLTIQCQVDSQVTMMFWYRQQPGQSLTLIATANQGSEATYESGFVIDKFPISRPNLTFSTLTVSNMSPEDSSIYLCSGSSGANVLTFGAGSRLTVL.

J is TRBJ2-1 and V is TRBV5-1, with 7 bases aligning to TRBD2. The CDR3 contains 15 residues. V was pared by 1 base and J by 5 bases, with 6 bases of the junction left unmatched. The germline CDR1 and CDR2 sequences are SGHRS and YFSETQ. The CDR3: CASSLRTRSHNEQFF. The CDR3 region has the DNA TGCGCCAGCAGCTTGAGGACTAGATCCCACAATGAGCAGTTCTTC.

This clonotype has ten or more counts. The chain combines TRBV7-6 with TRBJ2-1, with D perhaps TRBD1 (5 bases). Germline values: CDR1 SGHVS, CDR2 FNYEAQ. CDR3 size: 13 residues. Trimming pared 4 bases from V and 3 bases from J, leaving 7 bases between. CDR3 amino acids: CASSSTDYNEQFF. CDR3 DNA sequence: TGTGCCAGCAGCTCGACAGACTACAATGAGCAGTTCTTC.

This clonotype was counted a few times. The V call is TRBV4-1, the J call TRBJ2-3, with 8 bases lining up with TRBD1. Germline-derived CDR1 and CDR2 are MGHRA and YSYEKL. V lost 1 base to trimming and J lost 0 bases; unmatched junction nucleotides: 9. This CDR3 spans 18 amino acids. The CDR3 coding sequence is TGCGCCAGCAGCCAAGCTTTCCGGACAGGGACTAGCACAGATACGCAGTATTTT. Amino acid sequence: CASSQAFRTGTSTDTQYF.

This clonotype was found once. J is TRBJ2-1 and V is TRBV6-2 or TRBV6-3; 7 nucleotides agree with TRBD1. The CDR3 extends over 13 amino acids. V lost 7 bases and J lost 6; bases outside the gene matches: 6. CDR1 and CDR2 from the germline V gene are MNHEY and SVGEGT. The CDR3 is CASKTGPRNEQFF. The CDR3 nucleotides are TGTGCCAGCAAGACAGGGCCCCGCAATGAGCAGTTCTTC.

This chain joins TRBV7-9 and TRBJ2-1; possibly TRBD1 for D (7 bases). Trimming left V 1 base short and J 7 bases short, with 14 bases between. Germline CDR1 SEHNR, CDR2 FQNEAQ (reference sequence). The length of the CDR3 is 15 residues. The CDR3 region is CASSLDYRGGNEQFF. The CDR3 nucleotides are TGTGCCAGCAGCTTAGACTACAGGGGAGGAAATGAGCAGTTCTTC.

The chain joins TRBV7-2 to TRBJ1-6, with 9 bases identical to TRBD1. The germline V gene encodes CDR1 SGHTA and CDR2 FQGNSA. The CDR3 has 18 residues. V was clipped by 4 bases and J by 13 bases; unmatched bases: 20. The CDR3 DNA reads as TGTGCCAGCAGCTGGGACCCGTTCGTGACAGGGGGAATGGCCCCCCTCCACTTT. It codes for CASSWDPFVTGGMAPLHF.

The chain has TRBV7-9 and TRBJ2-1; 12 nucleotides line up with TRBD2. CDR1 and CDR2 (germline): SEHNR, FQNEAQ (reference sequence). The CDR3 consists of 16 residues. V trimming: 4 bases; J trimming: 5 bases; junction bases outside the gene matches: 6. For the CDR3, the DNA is TGTGCCAGCAGCTCCCCGGGACTAGCGGGTGACAATGAGCAGTTCTTC. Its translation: CASSSPGLAGDNEQFF.

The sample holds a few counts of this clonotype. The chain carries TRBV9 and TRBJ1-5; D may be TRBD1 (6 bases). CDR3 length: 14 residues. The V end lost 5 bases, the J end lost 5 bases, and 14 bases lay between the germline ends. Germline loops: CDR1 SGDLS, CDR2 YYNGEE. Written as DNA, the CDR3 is TGTGCCAGCAGTTACGGACAGAGAGATCAGCCCCAGCATTTT. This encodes CASSYGQRDQPQHF.

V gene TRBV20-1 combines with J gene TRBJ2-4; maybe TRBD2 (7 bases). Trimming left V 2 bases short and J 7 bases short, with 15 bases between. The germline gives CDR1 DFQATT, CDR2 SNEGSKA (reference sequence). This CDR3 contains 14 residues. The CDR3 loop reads CSARTGEGGNIQYF. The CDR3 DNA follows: TGCAGTGCTAGAACCGGGGAGGGGGGCAACATTCAGTACTTC.

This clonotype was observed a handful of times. CDR3 loop: CASSLTRTSTDTQYF. CDR3 nucleotide sequence: TGTGCCAGCAGCTTAACGCGAACGAGCACAGATACGCAGTATTTT. The V gene is TRBV7-2, the J gene TRBJ2-3; D call uncertain. Germline V gene sequence: CDR1 SGHTA, CDR2 FQGNSA. There are 15 residues in the CDR3. Trimming stripped 2 bases from V and 0 bases from J, with 9 bases between.

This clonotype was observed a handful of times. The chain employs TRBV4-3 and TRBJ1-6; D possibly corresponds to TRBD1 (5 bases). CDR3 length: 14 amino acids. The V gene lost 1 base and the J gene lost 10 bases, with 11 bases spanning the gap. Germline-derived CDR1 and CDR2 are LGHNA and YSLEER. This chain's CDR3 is CASSQGPGQSPLHF. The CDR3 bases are TGCGCCAGCAGCCAAGGTCCGGGGCAGTCACCCCTCCACTTT.

CDR3 bases: TGTGCCAGCACTACGAGACTAGCGGGAGTTGAGGTGCAGTTCTTC. Translating it yields CASTTRLAGVEVQFF. The V call is TRBV12-3 or TRBV12-4, the J call TRBJ2-1, with TRBD2 identical over 12 bases. The CDR3 length is 15 residues. V was pared by 7 bases and J by 12 bases, with 13 bases of the junction left unmatched.

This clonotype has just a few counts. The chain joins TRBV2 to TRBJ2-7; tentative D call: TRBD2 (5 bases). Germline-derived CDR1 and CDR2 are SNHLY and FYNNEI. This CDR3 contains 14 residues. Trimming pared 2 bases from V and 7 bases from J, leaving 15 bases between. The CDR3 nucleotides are TGTGCCAGCAGTGAACGAACCCTTCGGAGGGAGCAGTACTTC. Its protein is CASSERTLRREQYF.

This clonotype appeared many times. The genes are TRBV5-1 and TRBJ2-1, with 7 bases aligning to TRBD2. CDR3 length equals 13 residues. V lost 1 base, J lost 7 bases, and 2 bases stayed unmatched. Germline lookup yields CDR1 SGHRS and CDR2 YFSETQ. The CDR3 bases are TGCGCCAGCAGCTTGTTGGGAGGGAATGAGCAGTTCTTC. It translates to CASSLLGGNEQFF.